Listed below are T cell receptor beta chains from one sample, sequenced in a study of OX40 agonist ivuxolimab in advanced cancers. Sequencing used immunoSEQ multiplex PCR; TCRdb keeps in-frame clones, though not all of them. The sample includes around 19,000 clones, approximately 70% of them seen just once. The sequencing here drew on CD4+ or CD8+ T cells sorted from blood, taken in a trial of the OX40 agonist ivuxolimab. The receptors stem from an adult with an advanced solid tumor such as melanoma, head and neck, liver or kidney cancer. The CDR3 runs from the conserved cysteine through the conserved F or W. Fields, in order: clone size, D gene, V gene, J gene, CDR3 DNA, CDR3 protein. D genes are given only for firm matches. Clone size is given for some rows only: seen once, a few or many times, or a class if the clone is expanded.

>NA|NA|TRBV5-8|TRBJ1-1
TGTGCCAGTGGACAGTCGGACCAGGTATACACTGAAGCTTTCTTT
CASGQSDQVYTEAFF
>NA|TRBD1|TRBV6-5|TRBJ1-3
TGTGCCAGCAGTTACCCGGACAGGGAAGGAAACACCATATATTTT
CASSYPDREGNTIYF
>many|NA|TRBV9|TRBJ2-3
TGTGCCAGCAGCGTGGGGGGCGAGGATACGCAGTATTTT
CASSVGGEDTQYF
>NA|NA|TRBV21-1|TRBJ1-2
TGTGCCAGCAGTACACAGAAGACCTATGGCTACACCTTC
CASSTQKTYGYTF
>NA|NA|TRBV4-1|TRBJ1-5
TGCGCCAGCAGCCAAGGTGGGAATTTGGCGGGGGCCCGGCAGCCCCAGCATTTT
CASSQGGNLAGARQPQHF
>few|NA|TRBV7-2|TRBJ1-5
TGTGCCAGCAGCTCCGCCTGGGTAAAACAGCCCCAGCATTTT
CASSSAWVKQPQHF
>NA|NA|TRBV4-1|TRBJ2-5
TGCGCCAGTTCCGGATACCAAGAGACCCAGTACTTC
CASSGYQETQYF
>many|TRBD2|TRBV7-9|TRBJ2-3
TGTGCCAGCATCCCACCTTTGGGAGGGGTAGCGGGGGAAGATACGCAGTATTTT
CASIPPLGGVAGEDTQYF
>once|TRBD1|TRBV7-2|TRBJ1-6
TGTGCCAGCAGCCAGAGGCCGACAGGGAATTCACCCCTCCACTTT
CASSQRPTGNSPLHF
>few|NA|TRBV5-6|TRBJ2-7
TGTGCCAGCAGCTTATCCCTCGCGGACTCGGGCGAGCAGTACTTC
CASSLSLADSGEQYF
>medium-sized|TRBD1|TRBV4-1|TRBJ2-3
TGCGCCAGCAGCTCCCAGGGGGCGGTGGTCACAGATACGCAGTATTTT
CASSSQGAVVTDTQYF
>many|NA|TRBV7-9|TRBJ2-5
TGTGCCAGCAGCTTATTCCAGGGGGGGCAGGAGACCCAGTACTTC
CASSLFQGGQETQYF
>NA|TRBD1|TRBV19|TRBJ1-5
TGTGCCAGTTCGGGGACAGGTAGCAATCAGCCCCAGCATTTT
CASSGTGSNQPQHF
>NA|NA|TRBV6-6|TRBJ1-4
TGTGCCAGCAGTTACAGCAAGGGAGGGAAACTGTTTTTT
CASSYSKGGKLFF
>NA|NA|TRBV9|TRBJ2-2
TGTGCCAGCAGCGTAGACGGCACCGGGGAGCTGTTTTTT
CASSVDGTGELFF
>NA|NA|TRBV11-3|TRBJ2-7
TGTGCCAGCAGCTCGATTTCGTACGAGCAGTACTTC
CASSSISYEQYF
>NA|TRBD2|TRBV27|TRBJ2-3
TGTGCCAGCAGTCCCTCGGGCGGGGGTTACAGCGCAGATACGCAGTGTTTT
CASSPSGGGYSADTQCF
>NA|NA|TRBV9|TRBJ1-5
TGTGCCAGCAGCGCCGGGACACCTAATCAGCCCCAGCATTTT
CASSAGTPNQPQHF
>few|TRBD2|TRBV15|TRBJ2-7
TGTGCCACCAGCGGCGCGGGGGGCGAGCAGTACTTC
CATSGAGGEQYF
>NA|TRBD1|TRBV5-4|TRBJ1-1
TGTGCCAGCAGCTTTGGGTGGGGACAGGGGACGGGCGGCACGAACACTGAAGCTTTCTTT
CASSFGWGQGTGGTNTEAFF
>few|TRBD1|TRBV4-3|TRBJ2-7
TGCGCCAGCAGCCAAGGACAGGGCGCCTACGAGCAGTACTTC
CASSQGQGAYEQYF
>NA|TRBD1|TRBV28|TRBJ2-2
TGTGCCAGCAAACCGGGACAGGCTACCGGGGAGCTGTTTTTT
CASKPGQATGELFF
>NA|NA|TRBV11-3|TRBJ1-2
TGTGCCAGCAGCCCAATCGTCTGGTCAGGAAGCTATGGCTACACCTTC
CASSPIVWSGSYGYTF
>NA|NA|TRBV9|TRBJ2-2
TGTGCCAGCAGCTCACTCGGCTGGGGACCACCCAACACCGGGGAGCTGTTTTTT
CASSSLGWGPPNTGELFF
>many|NA|TRBV11-2|TRBJ2-7
TGTGCCAGCAGCCCAGGGACGGAGCAGTACTTC
CASSPGTEQYF
>few|NA|TRBV5-6|TRBJ1-1
TGTGCCAGCAGCCCCGGGACATTTGGAGCTTTCTTT
CASSPGTFGAFF
>NA|TRBD2|TRBV4-2|TRBJ2-2
TGTGCCAGCAGCCAGGAGGATCGACTAGCCAAGAACACCGGGGAGCTGTTTTTT
CASSQEDRLAKNTGELFF
>NA|TRBD1|TRBV29-1|TRBJ1-2
TGCAGCGTTGGCGACAGGGTTGGTGGCTACACCTTC
CSVGDRVGGYTF
>NA|TRBD2|TRBV5-6|TRBJ2-3
TGTGCCAGCAGCTTGGAGATGGGGAGGGGTACGCAGTATTTT
CASSLEMGRGTQYF
>NA|NA|TRBV2|TRBJ1-1
TGTGCCAGCAGGATGACGACGGCGACTATGAACACTGAAGCTTTCTTT
CASRMTTATMNTEAFF
>NA|NA|TRBV28|TRBJ2-5
TGTGCCAGCAGTTTATGGGGGGACGGAATTAACGAAAGGCGGGAGACCCAGTACTTC
CASSLWGDGINERRETQYF
>NA|NA|TRBV2|TRBJ1-5
TGTGCCAGCACCTACGAGGGGAATCAGCCCCAGCATTTT
CASTYEGNQPQHF
>NA|TRBD1|TRBV28|TRBJ1-2
TGTGCCAGCAGTCGACCGGGACAGACCCATACTAACTATGGCTACACCTTC
CASSRPGQTHTNYGYTF
>NA|TRBD1|TRBV2|TRBJ2-1
TGTGCCACCTTAGGGAACCGGGACAGCTCCTACAATGAGCAGTTCTTC
CATLGNRDSSYNEQFF
>NA|NA|TRBV13|TRBJ1-2
TGTGCCAGCAGTTACGAGAGAGACCTGAGAGGCTACACCTTC
CASSYERDLRGYTF
>NA|NA|TRBV13|TRBJ1-2
TGCGCCAGCAGCTACATGGATGGCTACACCTTC
CASSYMDGYTF
>NA|NA|TRBV5-4|TRBJ1-2
TGTGCCAGCAGCTTGCCCCCCTTTGACAGTATGTACGGTGGCTACACCTTC
CASSLPPFDSMYGGYTF
>NA|NA|TRBV15|TRBJ2-3
TGTGCCACCAGCAGAGTTACCTTCGGGACAGATACGCAGTATTTT
CATSRVTFGTDTQYF
>NA|TRBD1|TRBV18|TRBJ2-7
TGTGCCAGCTCACCGCCTCTCGGGACAGAGTTCCCGTACGAGCAGTACTTC
CASSPPLGTEFPYEQYF
>NA|NA|TRBV29-1|TRBJ1-4
TGCAGCGGAGGCGACACCAGAGGAGGGGAAAAACTGTTTTTT
CSGGDTRGGEKLFF
>NA|TRBD2|TRBV28|TRBJ2-1
TGTGCCAGCAGTGGGACTAGCGGGGGGAACTCCTACAATGAGCAGTTCTTC
CASSGTSGGNSYNEQFF
>NA|NA|TRBV6-5|TRBJ2-3
TGTGCCAGCAGTTACACGGGGGCTAGCACAGATACGCAGTATTTT
CASSYTGASTDTQYF
>NA|NA|TRBV10-3|TRBJ2-7
TGTGCCATCAGTGTAACAGGGGACTTATCCTACGAGCAGTACTTC
CAISVTGDLSYEQYF
>once|TRBD1|TRBV6-1|TRBJ1-1
TGTGCCAGCAGTGAGGGCAGGGGGCTCGGCACTGAAGCTTTCTTT
CASSEGRGLGTEAFF
>NA|NA|TRBV5-3|TRBJ2-5
TGTGCCAGCAGCCCCCGAGGGGGGACCCAAGAGACCCAGTACTTC
CASSPRGGTQETQYF
>few|NA|TRBV4-3|TRBJ2-7
TGCGCCAGCAGCCAAGTCGTCCTTGGACACCCCTACGAGCAGTACTTC
CASSQVVLGHPYEQYF
>NA|NA|TRBV4-1|TRBJ1-2
TGCGCCAGCAGCCAAGAGGGTACAGGAAAGTATGGCTACACCTTC
CASSQEGTGKYGYTF
>medium-sized|TRBD2|TRBV5-4|TRBJ2-3
TGTGCCAGCAGCATAAGGCTAGCGGGGGGCCCCACAGATACGCAGTATTTT
CASSIRLAGGPTDTQYF
>NA|NA|TRBV10-3|TRBJ2-7
TGTGCCATCAGGTTAGGTTACGAGCAGTACTTC
CAIRLGYEQYF
>NA|NA|TRBV5-5|TRBJ2-7
TGTGCCAGCAGCTCCCTCTCGGGGCCCCCACGCTACGAGCAGTACTTC
CASSSLSGPPRYEQYF
>NA|TRBD2|TRBV19|TRBJ2-3
TGTGCCAGTAGTATTGGACTAGCGGCGGGGGATACGCAGTATTTT
CASSIGLAAGDTQYF
>NA|TRBD1|TRBV7-6|TRBJ1-1
TGTGCCAGCAGCTCTTACAGGGGTATGAACACTGAAGCTTTCTTT
CASSSYRGMNTEAFF
>NA|NA|TRBV13|TRBJ2-3
TGTGCCAGCAGCTTAGCCGGGTCGGGGGATACGCAGTATTTT
CASSLAGSGDTQYF
>NA|NA|TRBV9|TRBJ2-2
TGTGCCAGCAGGCCTTGGGACGGGACCGGGGAGCTGTTTTTT
CASRPWDGTGELFF
>NA|NA|TRBV27|TRBJ2-7
TGTGCCAGCAGTTTATTTTCCCGGGCAAAGGGAGGCTACGAGCAGTACTTC
CASSLFSRAKGGYEQYF
>NA|NA|TRBV7-5|TRBJ2-2
TGTGCCAGAAGCTTAGCAGGAGACACCGGGGAGCTGTTTTTT
CARSLAGDTGELFF
>few|NA|TRBV4-2|TRBJ2-3
TGTGCCAGCAGCCAAGAACGGGTGGATACGCAGTATTTT
CASSQERVDTQYF
>NA|TRBD2|TRBV7-2|TRBJ2-1
TGTGCCAGCAGCGCTATGACGGGACTAGCGGGGGCCTACAATGAGCAGTTCTTC
CASSAMTGLAGAYNEQFF
>NA|TRBD1|TRBV5-6|TRBJ2-1
TGTGCCAGCAGGTGGACAGGTATGAATGAGCAGTTCTTC
CASRWTGMNEQFF